A selection of T cell receptor beta chains follows, all from one sample in a study of identical twins. From the 5' RACE reads, TCRdb called clonotypes with MiXCR, one entry per CDR3 protein. The repertoire consists of hundreds of thousands of distinct CDR3 sequences, with approximately 8% occurring once and the leading ten covering around 2.1%. These data were likewise used in another study, on yellow fever vaccine responses in identical twins.

Sequenced: memory (CD45RO+) T cells sorted from blood. The receptors were gathered from a woman between 18 and 29 years old in good health. The CDR3 runs from the conserved cysteine through the conserved F or W. D genes are given only for firm matches. Clone sizes are given selectively: once, few, many, or a class where the clone is expanded.

>TRBJ2-3|few|TRBV5-1|TRBD2
TGCGCCAGCAGCGTTGGGACTAGCGGGAGCACAGATACGCAGTATTTT
CASSVGTSGSTDTQYF
>TRBJ2-5|many|TRBV10-3|.
TGTGCCATCAGTGAATCCACGGGGGCGGGAGAGACCCAGTACTTC
CAISESTGAGETQYF
>TRBJ2-5|.|TRBV18|.
TGTGCCAGCTCCGGGACTGAAGAGACCCAGTACTTC
CASSGTEETQYF
>TRBJ1-1|few|TRBV7-9|TRBD1
TGTGCCAGCAGCGACCCCGTAAACAGGGGGAATGAAGCTTTCTTT
CASSDPVNRGNEAFF
>TRBJ2-3|.|TRBV27|.
TGTGCCAGCAGTTTCAGGGGGGCAGATACGCAGTATTTT
CASSFRGADTQYF
>TRBJ1-1|.|TRBV5-1|.
TGCGCCAGCAGCTTGGAGGCCGCGAACGCTGAAGCTTTCTTT
CASSLEAANAEAFF
>TRBJ2-2|many|TRBV2|.
TGTGCCAGCAGTGAATCCGACTACGCCGGGGAGCTGTTTTTT
CASSESDYAGELFF
>TRBJ1-4|few|TRBV27|.
TGTGCCAGCAGTCCCTCCCGGGGGGCGCGGGAAAAACTGTTTTTT
CASSPSRGAREKLFF
>TRBJ1-2|many|TRBV10-3|.
TGTGCCATCAAGCGGCAGGGAAACTACACCTTC
CAIKRQGNYTF
>TRBJ1-2|few|TRBV20-1|TRBD1
TGCAGTGCTAGAGGACAGGGGGCTTCGCTTGGCTACACCTTC
CSARGQGASLGYTF
>TRBJ2-7|.|TRBV11-2|TRBD2
TGTGCCAGCAGCTTAGCTAGCGGGGAGTGGTACGAGCAGTACTTC
CASSLASGEWYEQYF
>TRBJ2-4|few|TRBV4-1|.
TGCGCCAGCAGCCAGGCGGGGAACCGGGGAGGCAAAAACATTCAGTACTTC
CASSQAGNRGGKNIQYF
>TRBJ2-4|few|TRBV3-1|TRBD1
TGTGCCAGCAGCACGGACAGGGGAGGAAACATTCAGTACTTC
CASSTDRGGNIQYF
>TRBJ2-2|many|TRBV12-3/TRBV12-4|TRBD2
TGTGCCAGCACTCAGGGAGTAGCGGGAGGTACCGGGGAGCTGTTTTTT
CASTQGVAGGTGELFF
>TRBJ1-2|.|TRBV20-1|TRBD1
TGCAGTGCCGATACAGGGGAGGTCGGATATGGCTACACCTTC
CSADTGEVGYGYTF
>TRBJ1-4|few|TRBV28|.
TGTGCCAGCAGTAAGGGGGGGATATTTGAAAAACTGTTTTTT
CASSKGGIFEKLFF
>TRBJ2-1|few|TRBV5-1|TRBD2
TGCGCCAGCAGCTTGGGATTTACTAGCGGGAGAATTAGAAATGAGCAGTTCTTC
CASSLGFTSGRIRNEQFF
>TRBJ1-2|few|TRBV20-1|.
TGCAGTGCTAGAGATCTGGGATACAGTGGCTACACCTTC
CSARDLGYSGYTF
>TRBJ2-3|many|TRBV5-5|TRBD2
TGTGCCAGCAGCCAAAGACTAGCGGAACCCACAGATACGCAGTATTTT
CASSQRLAEPTDTQYF
>TRBJ2-2|few|TRBV28|.
TGTGCCAGCAGTTTTATGCGGGGAGTGAGGGCCGGGGAGCTGTTTTTT
CASSFMRGVRAGELFF
>TRBJ2-7|few|TRBV6-1|TRBD1
TGTGCCAGCAGCCCCCCCTCGGGACAGGTATCCTACGAGCAGTACTTC
CASSPPSGQVSYEQYF
>TRBJ2-1|few|TRBV12-3/TRBV12-4|TRBD1
TGTGCCAGCACCTTCATTACAGGGGGAAAAGAGCAGATCTTC
CASTFITGGKEQIF
>TRBJ1-1|many|TRBV12-3/TRBV12-4|.
TGTGCCAGCAGTAGGCCCGGGGGACCGCTATTGTTGAACACTGAAGCTTTCTTT
CASSRPGGPLLLNTEAFF
>TRBJ2-1|many|TRBV20-1|.
TGCAGTGCTAGGGCATACGAGCAGTTCTTC
CSARAYEQFF
>TRBJ2-1|.|TRBV29-1|TRBD2
TGCAGCGTTGATCAAAGGACTAGCCTCGGTGAGCAGTTCTTC
CSVDQRTSLGEQFF
>TRBJ1-1|many|TRBV12-3/TRBV12-4|.
TGTGCCAGCAGTGTACGACAGAGAGAAGCTTTCTTT
CASSVRQREAFF
>TRBJ2-7|.|TRBV16|TRBD2
TGTGCCAGCAGCAGAGGAGGGAGGGCTGGCGAGCAGTACTTC
CASSRGGRAGEQYF
>TRBJ2-1|many|TRBV11-1|TRBD1
TGTGCCAGCAGCTTAGATTGGGACAGGGGCTCGCCGGGCTCCTACAATGAGCAGTTCTTC
CASSLDWDRGSPGSYNEQFF
>TRBJ2-1|many|TRBV20-1|.
TGCAGTGCCCCAGACGTAGCCCGAGAGCAGTTCTTC
CSAPDVAREQFF
>TRBJ2-1|.|TRBV24-1|.
TGTGCCACCATAGCGGATAAAGGTGGTGAGCAGTTCTTC
CATIADKGGEQFF
>TRBJ2-2|few|TRBV5-8|TRBD1
TGTGCCAGCAGAATGGGCTGGCAGGGGGCATCTGGGGAGCTGTTTTTT
CASRMGWQGASGELFF
>TRBJ2-4|few|TRBV18|TRBD2
TGTGCCAGCTCACCACCTTTGACTAGCGGGAGGAGTGGCATTCAGTACTTC
CASSPPLTSGRSGIQYF
>TRBJ1-1|.|TRBV5-4|TRBD1
TGTGCCAGCAGCGTGACAGGGAGTGACACTGAAGCTTTCTTT
CASSVTGSDTEAFF
>TRBJ1-1|many|TRBV6-1|.
TGTGCCAGCATCCCTAACGGGGTGAACACTGAAGCTTTCTTT
CASIPNGVNTEAFF
>TRBJ2-1|many|TRBV12-3/TRBV12-4|.
TGTGCCAGCAGTTTTCGGCAGGGAAACAATGAGCAGTTCTTC
CASSFRQGNNEQFF
>TRBJ2-1|many|TRBV5-1|.
TGCGCCAGCAGCTTGGGACTATTCAATGAGCAGTTCTTC
CASSLGLFNEQFF